These T cell receptor beta chains were read from a single sample in a study of blood T cell repertoires in COVID-19. TCRdb's table, derived via immunoSEQ multiplex PCR, lists solely in-frame clones and lacks some. Here the sample spans some 190,000 clones, about four fifths being singletons. Input material: peripheral blood. The receptors here all came from a woman in her thirties or forties with COVID-19, enrolled during active disease. Both conserved end residues are trimmed from each CDR3. The D gene is left open where the match is weak.

CDR3	D	V	J
ASSQDGIWTGEAF	TRBD1	TRBV3-1/TRBV3-2	TRBJ1-1
ASSQNLVGYGYT	NA	TRBV4-2	TRBJ1-2
ASSLDGRESHTDTQY	TRBD2	TRBV11-3	TRBJ2-3
ATSSLGRQSSYNEQF	NA	TRBV15	TRBJ2-1
ASSQDWIRTSGGGDTQY	TRBD2	TRBV4-2	TRBJ2-3
ASSLAGQPTDTQY	NA	TRBV5-1	TRBJ2-3
ASSLGRGTQY	NA	TRBV5-6	TRBJ2-3
ARSLALREAEPPDTEAF	NA	TRBV5-3	TRBJ1-1
ASSKGDRDTST	NA	TRBV21-1	TRBJ1-2
AWSGPGSQETQY	NA	TRBV30	TRBJ2-5
ASTMTVAGNTIY	NA	TRBV6-6	TRBJ1-3
ASRGLGFEQY	TRBD2	TRBV19	TRBJ2-7
ASSYFGDQPQH	NA	TRBV6-2/TRBV6-3	TRBJ1-5
ASSLAGDTQY	NA	TRBV27	TRBJ2-3
ASTKWEAGDTEAF	NA	TRBV9	TRBJ1-1
ASSHPGWEQF	NA	TRBV5-1	TRBJ2-1
ATKSGVGGSPSYEQY	NA	TRBV10-3	TRBJ2-7
ASSPTGVSRTGELF	NA	TRBV18	TRBJ2-2
ASSLSGVPGELF	NA	TRBV28	TRBJ2-2
ASSTGGSWKDTQY	TRBD2	TRBV28	TRBJ2-3
ASSQGGPTSDGYT	NA	TRBV7-6	TRBJ1-2
ASSFRQMNTEAF	NA	TRBV5-4	TRBJ1-1
ASSPGGSGANVLT	TRBD2	TRBV5-1	TRBJ2-6
SAKTGNQPQH	NA	TRBV29-1	TRBJ1-5
ASRGASGYNEQF	TRBD2	TRBV2	TRBJ2-1
ATSYRTGDEQY	TRBD1	TRBV15	TRBJ2-7
ASGSSGQLYGYT	NA	TRBV12-5	TRBJ1-2
ATSDPGTSGLTYNEQF	TRBD2	TRBV24-1	TRBJ2-1
ASSSSGTYNEQF	TRBD2	TRBV5-1	TRBJ2-1
SASPPPGQGQNQPQH	NA	TRBV20-1	TRBJ1-5
ASSQTRGDNYGYT	NA	TRBV4-1	TRBJ1-2
ASSLSWWGGSTDTQY	TRBD2	TRBV7-9	TRBJ2-3
ASRIQGYGYT	NA	TRBV19	TRBJ1-2
ASKKRGGLPEAF	NA	TRBV13	TRBJ1-1
ASSAGSVNTEAF	NA	TRBV27	TRBJ1-1
ASTITSALGEQY	TRBD2	TRBV19	TRBJ2-7
ASSQGGDQPQH	NA	TRBV4-1	TRBJ1-5
ASSKQVTSGANVLT	NA	TRBV7-3	TRBJ2-6
ASRETIRDRGKNEQF	TRBD1	TRBV7-9	TRBJ2-1
ASSSTYQETQY	NA	TRBV27	TRBJ2-5
ASSWGQGSNQPQH	TRBD1	TRBV5-5	TRBJ1-5
ASSYSKTGNYGYT	TRBD1	TRBV6-5	TRBJ1-2
ASSQDRPEVLAGVTDTQY	TRBD2	TRBV4-1	TRBJ2-3
ASRGGLDEKLF	NA	TRBV9	TRBJ1-4
ASSLEDRGSPLH	NA	TRBV5-5	TRBJ1-6
ASKSGGGSETQY	TRBD2	TRBV5-1	TRBJ2-5
ASSLGTGKTEAF	TRBD1	TRBV13	TRBJ1-1
ASSYGSGVGQY	NA	TRBV6-5	TRBJ2-3
ASSLIGLGVGSYEQY	TRBD2	TRBV5-4	TRBJ2-7
ASSQEWGTSGRNEQF	TRBD2	TRBV3-1/TRBV3-2	TRBJ2-1
ASSMGAGIEKLF	NA	TRBV7-9	TRBJ1-4